This TCR beta chain derives from a study of T cell responses to AZD1222 COVID-19 vaccine. To note about this clone: What it binds is unknown.

Findings of the study overall: The study identified only six AZD1222 recipients as seropositive at baseline.

Clones were read by immunoSEQ multiplex PCR, and TCRdb kept only the in-frame ones, dropping some. Of approximately 150,000 clones in the sample, around 90% are singletons; the top ten hold roughly 6%. The CDR3 loop spans 11 amino acids. The germline V and J ends were trimmed by 5 bases and 1 base, with 5 bases remaining between them. Germline V gene sequence: CDR1 DFQATT, CDR2 SNEGSKA (reference sequence). V is TRBV20-1 and J is TRBJ1-1; D not resolved. This TCR was recovered from an adult who received the AZD1222 COVID-19 vaccine. The sequenced sample was peripheral blood, obtained 28 days after the second AZD1222 dose. CDR3 amino acids: CSARQNTEAFF. DNA of the CDR3: TGCAGTGCTCGCCAGAACACTGAAGCTTTCTTT.